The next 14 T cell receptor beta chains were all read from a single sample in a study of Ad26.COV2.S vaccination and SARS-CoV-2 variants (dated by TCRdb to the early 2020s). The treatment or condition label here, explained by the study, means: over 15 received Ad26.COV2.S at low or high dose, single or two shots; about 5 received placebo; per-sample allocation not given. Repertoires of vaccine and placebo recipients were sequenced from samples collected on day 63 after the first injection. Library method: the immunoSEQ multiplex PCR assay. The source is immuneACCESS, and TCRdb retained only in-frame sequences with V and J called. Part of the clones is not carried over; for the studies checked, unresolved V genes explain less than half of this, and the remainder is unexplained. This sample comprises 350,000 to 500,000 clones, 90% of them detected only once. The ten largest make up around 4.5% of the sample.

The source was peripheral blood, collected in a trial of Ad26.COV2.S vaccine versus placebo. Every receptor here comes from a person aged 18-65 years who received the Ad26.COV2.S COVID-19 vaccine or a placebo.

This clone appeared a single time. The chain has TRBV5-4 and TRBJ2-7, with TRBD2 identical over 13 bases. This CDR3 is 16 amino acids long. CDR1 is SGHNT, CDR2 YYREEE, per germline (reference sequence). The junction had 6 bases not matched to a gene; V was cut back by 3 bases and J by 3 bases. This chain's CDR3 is CASSSGTSGTYYEQYF. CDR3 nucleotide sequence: TGTGCCAGCAGCTCCGGGACTAGCGGGACCTACTACGAGCAGTACTTC.

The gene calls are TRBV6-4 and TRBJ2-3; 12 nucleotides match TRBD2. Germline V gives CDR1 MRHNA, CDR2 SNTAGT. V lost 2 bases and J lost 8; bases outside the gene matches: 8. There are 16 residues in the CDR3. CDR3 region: CASSDATSGRRGTQYF. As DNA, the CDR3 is TGTGCCAGCAGTGACGCGACTAGCGGGAGACGGGGTACGCAGTATTTT.

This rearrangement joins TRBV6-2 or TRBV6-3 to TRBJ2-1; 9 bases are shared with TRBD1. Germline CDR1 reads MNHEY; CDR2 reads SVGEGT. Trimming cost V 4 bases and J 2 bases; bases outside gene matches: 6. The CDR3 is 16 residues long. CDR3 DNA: TGTGCCAGCAGTTCCCCCGACAGGGGGACCTACAATGAGCAGTTCTTC. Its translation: CASSSPDRGTYNEQFF.

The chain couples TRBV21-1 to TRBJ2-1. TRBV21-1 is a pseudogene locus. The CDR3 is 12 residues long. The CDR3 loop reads CASSKGSDEQFF. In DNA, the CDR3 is TGTGCCAGCAGCAAGGGAAGTGATGAGCAGTTCTTC.

The CDR3 nucleotides read TGTGCCACCCGACTAGCCGGGTACGAGCAGTACTTC. Protein product: CATRLAGYEQYF. The chain joins TRBV28 to TRBJ2-7, with 7 bases matching TRBD2. V was pared by 10 bases and J by 4 bases, with 7 bases of the junction left unmatched. The CDR3 contains 12 residues. Germline loops: CDR1 MDHEN, CDR2 SYDVKM.

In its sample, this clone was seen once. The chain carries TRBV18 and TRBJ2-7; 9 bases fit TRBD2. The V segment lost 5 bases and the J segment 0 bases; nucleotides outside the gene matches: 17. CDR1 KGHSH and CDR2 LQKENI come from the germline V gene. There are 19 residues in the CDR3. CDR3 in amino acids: CASSVKRAASGEVSYEQYF. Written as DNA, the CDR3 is TGTGCCAGCTCAGTTAAACGGGCCGCTAGCGGGGAAGTCTCCTACGAGCAGTACTTC.

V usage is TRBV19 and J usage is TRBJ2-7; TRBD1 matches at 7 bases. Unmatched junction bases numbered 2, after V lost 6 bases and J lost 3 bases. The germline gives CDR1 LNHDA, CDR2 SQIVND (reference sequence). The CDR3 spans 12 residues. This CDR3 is CASSHRGYEQYF. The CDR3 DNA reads TGTGCCAGTAGCCACAGGGGCTACGAGCAGTACTTC.

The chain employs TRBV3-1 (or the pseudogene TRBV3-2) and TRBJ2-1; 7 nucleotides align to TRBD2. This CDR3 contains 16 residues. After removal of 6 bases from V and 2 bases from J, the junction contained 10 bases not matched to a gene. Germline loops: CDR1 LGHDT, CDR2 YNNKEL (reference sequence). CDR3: CASRGGMRDAYNEQFF. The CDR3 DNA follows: TGTGCCAGCAGGGGAGGGATGAGAGACGCCTACAATGAGCAGTTCTTC.

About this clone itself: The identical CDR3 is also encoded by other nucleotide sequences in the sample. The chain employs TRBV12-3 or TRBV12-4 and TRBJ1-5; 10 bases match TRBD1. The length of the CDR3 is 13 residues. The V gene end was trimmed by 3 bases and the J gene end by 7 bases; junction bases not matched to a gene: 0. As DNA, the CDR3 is TGTGCCAGCAGTTTGACAGGGGGCCAGCCCCAGCATTTT. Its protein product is CASSLTGGQPQHF.

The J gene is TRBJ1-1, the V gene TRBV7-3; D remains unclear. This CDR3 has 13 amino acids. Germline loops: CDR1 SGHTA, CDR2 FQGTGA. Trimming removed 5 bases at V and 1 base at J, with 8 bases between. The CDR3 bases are TGTGCCAGCAGCGAGGATCCGAACACTGAAGCTTTCTTT. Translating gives CASSEDPNTEAFF. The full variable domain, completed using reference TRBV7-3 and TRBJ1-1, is GAGVSQTPSNKVTEKGKYVELRCDPISGHTALYWYRQSLGQGPEFLIYFQGTGAADDSGLPNDRFFAVRPEGSVSTLKIQRTERGDSAVYLCASSEDPNTEAFFGQGTRLTVV.

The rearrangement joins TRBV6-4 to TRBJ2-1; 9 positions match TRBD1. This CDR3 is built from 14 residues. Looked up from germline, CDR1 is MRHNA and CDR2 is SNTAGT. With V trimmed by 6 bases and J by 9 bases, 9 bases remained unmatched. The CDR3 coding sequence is TGTGCCAGCAGAGTTGGACAGGGGCAGGGTGAGCAGTTCTTC. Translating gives CASRVGQGQGEQFF.

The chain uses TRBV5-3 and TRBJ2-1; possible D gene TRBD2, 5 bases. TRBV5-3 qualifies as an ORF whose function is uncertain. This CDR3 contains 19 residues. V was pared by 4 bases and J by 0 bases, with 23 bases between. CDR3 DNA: TGTGCCAGAAGCGCGAACCCAACAGCGTCGGGGTTCTCCTACAATGAGCAGTTCTTC. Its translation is CARSANPTASGFSYNEQFF.

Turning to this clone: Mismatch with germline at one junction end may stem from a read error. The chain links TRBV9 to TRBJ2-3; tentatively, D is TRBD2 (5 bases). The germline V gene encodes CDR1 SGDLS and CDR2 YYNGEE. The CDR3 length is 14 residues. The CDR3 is CAPPHPPSTDTQYF. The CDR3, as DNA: TGTGCCCCCCCACACCCGCCTAGCACGGATACGCAGTATTTT.

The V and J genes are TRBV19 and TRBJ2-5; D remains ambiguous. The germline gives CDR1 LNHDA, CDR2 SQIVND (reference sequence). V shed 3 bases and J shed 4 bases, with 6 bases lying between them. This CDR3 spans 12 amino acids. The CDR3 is CASSMVGETQYF. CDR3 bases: TGTGCCAGTAGTATGGTAGGAGAGACCCAGTACTTC.